This TCR beta chain was identified in a study of shared clonotypes between healthy human individuals. Regarding the study as a whole: A few donors had around 5.2% of their naive CD4 clonotypes in common.

The repertoire was sequenced with immunoSEQ multiplex PCR; TCRdb's copy has only in-frame clones and lacks some. The table has about 1.1 million clones, roughly 80% seen once; the top ten hold about 0.89%. As for this clone: Its target is not known.

Sequencing was performed on memory CD4+ T cells from PBMCs. Sample subset: CD45RA-negative fraction. The source is a man aged 18 to 29 in good health. Some clones in this sample may be carry-over from other donors' samples.

CDR3 residues: CASSPRQVTGELFF. As DNA, the CDR3 is TGTGCCAGCAGTCCTAGACAAGTCACCGGGGAGCTGTTTTTT. The chain recombines TRBV6-5 with TRBJ2-2; unclear D gene. The CDR3 totals 14 residues. Trimming took off 5 bases at V and 4 bases at J, with 11 bases between the two ends. The germline V gene has CDR1 MNHEY and CDR2 SVGAGI.